This TCR beta chain emerged from a study of shared clonotypes between healthy human individuals. Study information: A donor's plate count was three for CD4 naive and three for CD4 memory; CD8 naive had two and CD8 memory one.

It was CD45RO-negative cells, positively selected for CCR7, that made up naive CD8 cells, with terminally differentiated effector memory CD45RA+ cells excluded. Donors comprised only Caucasian adults living in Nashville, Tennessee. Assay: immunoSEQ multiplex PCR; the TCRdb copy retains only in-frame clones and omits some. This sample has roughly 1,800,000 clones, with 85% to 95% found just once. The CDR3 runs 14 residues. The V end was cut by 1 base, the J end by 4 bases, with 8 bases between. Germline lookup yields CDR1 MNHEY and CDR2 SVGAGI. The sequencing input was naive CD8+ T cells sorted from blood. This chain uses TRBV6-5 with TRBJ2-1; no reliable D call. The sequence was obtained from a man aged 18 to 30 in good health. The CDR3 reads CASSYFSGYNEQFF. CDR3 coding DNA: TGTGCCAGCAGTTACTTCTCGGGTTACAATGAGCAGTTCTTC.